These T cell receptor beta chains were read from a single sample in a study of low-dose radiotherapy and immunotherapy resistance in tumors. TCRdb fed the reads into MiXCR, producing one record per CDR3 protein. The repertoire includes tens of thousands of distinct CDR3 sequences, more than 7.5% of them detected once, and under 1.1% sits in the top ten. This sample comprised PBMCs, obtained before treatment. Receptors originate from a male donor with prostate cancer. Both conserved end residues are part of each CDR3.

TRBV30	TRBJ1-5	CAWSAEVSSQPQHF
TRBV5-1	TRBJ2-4	CASSLGGLAKNIQYF
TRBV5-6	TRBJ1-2	CASSLEGSRYGYTF
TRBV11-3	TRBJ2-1	CASSRDRGPYNEQFF
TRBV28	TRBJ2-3	CASSLTLTSTDTQYF
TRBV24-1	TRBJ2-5	CATSELTSGSQDTQYF
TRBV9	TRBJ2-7	CASSALAGGAYEQYF
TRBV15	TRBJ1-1	CATSADRPPEAFF
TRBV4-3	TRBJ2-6	CASSQPTGSGANVLTF
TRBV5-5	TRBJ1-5	CASSLELVYSNQPQHF
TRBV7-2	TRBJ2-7	CASSLDSVYEQYF
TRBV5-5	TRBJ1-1	CASSLSRSEAFF
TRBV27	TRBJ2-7	CASSQRTGPTLKDEQYF
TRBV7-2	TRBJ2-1	CASSLARGPYNEQFF
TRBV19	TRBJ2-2	CASSATKNTGELFF
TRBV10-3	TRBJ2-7	CAISEFDEQYF
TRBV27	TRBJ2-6	CASSLGAPNSGANVLTF
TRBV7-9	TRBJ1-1	CASTRDPGRAFF
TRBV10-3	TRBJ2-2	CAISESVGWSATGELFF
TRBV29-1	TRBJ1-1	CSAVRGMNTEAFF
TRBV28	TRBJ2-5	CASRRAGGAYQETQYF
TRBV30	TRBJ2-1	CAWTDLGAYNEQFF
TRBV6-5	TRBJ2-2	CASSYDGPTGELFF
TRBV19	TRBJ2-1	CASKGGYNEQFF
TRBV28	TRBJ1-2	CASNLNGYTF
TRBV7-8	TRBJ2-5	CASSLMAGDPRETQYF